The subject of this entry is one T cell receptor beta chain. The antigen is unknown. CDR1 is SGHKS and CDR2 is YYEKEE in the germline V gene (reference sequence). This CDR3 is built from 17 residues. The method, 5' RACE with UMI labels, was used to prepare the TRB cDNA libraries. TCRdb reprocessed the 5' RACE reads, with one entry per CDR3 protein and no DNA. The listing records 50,000 to 65,000 distinct CDR3 sequences. This record comes from a study of CXCR3-negative and CXCR3-positive naive CD8 T cells. Overall study results and limits: Hydrophobicity was higher for TRB CDR3s found in CXCR3-positive naive cells than in CXCR3-negative naive cells. Cryopreservation partially decreased CXCR3 expression, and most assays used fresh PBMCs. Memory CD8+ cells showed much lower diversity, while both naive subsets were comparably high.

CD45RO-CCR7+CD27+CD95- marked naive CD8+ T cells. Source material: naive CXCR3+ CD8+ T cells from blood. As for subset: CD45RO-CCR7+CD27+CD95- naive CD8+ T cells expressing CXCR3 (TNR3+). This chain joins TRBV5-5 and TRBJ2-3; TCRdb's assignment of TRBD2 cannot be checked, as there is no DNA. The source of this sequence is a human donor in good health. Some clones in this sample may be carry-over from other donors' samples. Here the CDR3 reads CASSLSRTSGFGDTQYF.